These T cell receptor beta chains were read from a single sample in a study of T cell repertoires in cytomegalovirus infection. From the reads, TCRdb called clonotypes with MiXCR, one entry per CDR3 protein. The data show approximately 500,000 distinct CDR3 sequences, around 27% seen once. Sequences were obtained from PBMCs. These receptors were collected from a human donor in good health (CMV status not recorded). Some clones in this sample may be carry-over from other donors' samples. CDR3s include the opening cysteine and the closing phenylalanine or tryptophan. D genes are given only for firm matches. Clone size is not always given. Where it is, it says once, few, many or a class for expanded clones.

>TRBV14|TRBD2|.|TRBJ2-4
TGTGCCAGCAGCCAAGGGGTCCAGCGGGAGGGCCGCTCCAAAAACATTCAGTACTTC
CASSQGVQREGRSKNIQYF
>TRBV28|.|.|TRBJ2-2
TGTGCCAGCAGTTTCTTGAGGGTCACCGGGGAGCTGTTTTTT
CASSFLRVTGELFF
>TRBV7-2|.|many|TRBJ1-5
TGTGCCAGCAGCGCTTTCAATCAGCCCCAGCATTTT
CASSAFNQPQHF
>TRBV6-5|.|few|TRBJ2-3
TGTGCCAGCAGTTACTCCGGGCGGACCCGAAGGGATACGCAGTATTTT
CASSYSGRTRRDTQYF
>TRBV2|TRBD1|few|TRBJ1-1
TGTGCCAGCAGCGAACTCCGGACAGGGCTTAATACTGAAGCTTTCTTT
CASSELRTGLNTEAFF
>TRBV5-6|TRBD1|.|TRBJ2-1
TGTGCCAGCACCCTATTACAGGGGATCTCCTACAATGAGCAGTTCTTC
CASTLLQGISYNEQFF
>TRBV7-2|TRBD2|few|TRBJ2-1
TGTGCCAGCAGGAGAGCGGGGGGATCATACAATGAGCAGTTCTTC
CASRRAGGSYNEQFF
>TRBV19|.|.|TRBJ2-3
TGTGCCAGTAGTAGCAGGGGTGAGACAGATACGCAGTATTTT
CASSSRGETDTQYF
>TRBV24-1|TRBD2|.|TRBJ2-1
TGTGCCACCAGTGACACTCGGACTAGCGGTTGGTTCTTC
CATSDTRTSGWFF
>TRBV5-6|TRBD2|few|TRBJ2-1
TGTGCCAGCAGCTCGACTAGCGGGAGGGCCTGGAATGAGCAGTTCTTC
CASSSTSGRAWNEQFF
>TRBV7-2|.|many|TRBJ1-5
TGTGCCAGCAGCTTAGAATTCCAGGGGCATCAGCCCCAGCATTTT
CASSLEFQGHQPQHF
>TRBV11-2|.|many|TRBJ2-5
TGTGCCAGCAGCTTAGGGGCGGGGAGTCCCCAAGAGACCCAGTACTTC
CASSLGAGSPQETQYF
>TRBV7-2|TRBD2|few|TRBJ2-1
TGTGCCAGCAGCGTCCAACGCCCCACTAGCGGCTTCTACAATGAGCAGTTCTTC
CASSVQRPTSGFYNEQFF
>TRBV5-6|TRBD1|.|TRBJ2-2
TGTGCCAGCAGCTTCGTGGACAGGCCCCACGGGGAGCTGTTTTTT
CASSFVDRPHGELFF
>TRBV5-1|TRBD1|.|TRBJ1-1
TGCGCCAGCAGCGAGGGGACAGGGGTGACTGAAGCTTTCTTT
CASSEGTGVTEAFF
>TRBV20-1|.|.|TRBJ2-5
TGCAGTGCTAGAGATGGGAACAGGGCGGAGACCCAGTACTTC
CSARDGNRAETQYF
>TRBV28|.|many|TRBJ2-7
TGTGCCAGCAGTTTGGGGGGCAGGGGGTACGAGCAGTACTTC
CASSLGGRGYEQYF
>TRBV20-1|.|.|TRBJ1-4
TGCAGTGCTAAAGCAGGGCCTAATGAAAAACTGTTTTTT
CSAKAGPNEKLFF
>TRBV19|.|.|TRBJ1-2
TGTGCCAGTAGTCCCACAGGGTTCGGTGGCTACACCTTC
CASSPTGFGGYTF
>TRBV7-2|TRBD1|many|TRBJ2-3
TGTGCCAGCAGCTTAGGGGGCGGACAGGGTGGCACAGATACGCAGTATTTT
CASSLGGGQGGTDTQYF
>TRBV6-2/TRBV6-3|.|.|TRBJ2-3
TGTGCCAGCAGGGAAGGGGATACGCAGTATTTT
CASREGDTQYF
>TRBV28|.|.|TRBJ2-6
TGTGCCAGCAGTTTATTACAGCCTGGGGCCAACGTCCTGACTTTC
CASSLLQPGANVLTF
>TRBV6-1|.|.|TRBJ2-2
TGTGCCAGCAGTGACCGGGACGATGTCGACACCGGGGAGCTGTTTTTT
CASSDRDDVDTGELFF
>TRBV12-3/TRBV12-4|TRBD2|.|TRBJ2-6
TGTGCCAGCAGTTCCGCTAGCGGGAGTTCTGGGGCCAACGTCCTGACTTTC
CASSSASGSSGANVLTF
>TRBV7-4|.|once|TRBJ2-7
TGTGCCAGCAGCTTAGTCAGCGGATCAGGCGAGCAGTACTTC
CASSLVSGSGEQYF
>TRBV20-1|TRBD1|.|TRBJ2-3
TGCAGTGCTAGACTAACAGGGGTAGATACGCAGTATTTT
CSARLTGVDTQYF
>TRBV20-1|.|.|TRBJ1-5
TGCAGTGCTAGTGGGTCCCGGACAGTCTCAAATCAGCCCCAGCATTTT
CSASGSRTVSNQPQHF
>TRBV7-8|.|few|TRBJ2-3
TGTGCCAGCAGCTCCTCGTCGCGAAGCACAGATACGCAGTATTTT
CASSSSSRSTDTQYF
>TRBV4-3|TRBD2|.|TRBJ2-7
TGCGCCAGCAGCCAAGTCGAAGCGGGAGGTGGGGAGCAGTACTTC
CASSQVEAGGGEQYF
>TRBV20-1|.|.|TRBJ2-3
TGCAGTGCTAGCTCTGGAGTCGGCCCAGATACGCAGTATTTT
CSASSGVGPDTQYF
>TRBV20-1|.|few|TRBJ1-2
TGCAGTGCTACCTCCGGGACCCCTCTCTATGGCTACACCTTC
CSATSGTPLYGYTF
>TRBV7-9|.|few|TRBJ2-7
TGTGCCAGCAGCTTAGCGGACAGATGGGACGAGCAGTACTTC
CASSLADRWDEQYF
>TRBV5-4|TRBD2|.|TRBJ2-3
TGTGCCAGCAGCTTGGAGGGGACTAGCGGGAGAATTTCGGATACGCAGTATTTT
CASSLEGTSGRISDTQYF
>TRBV5-6|TRBD2|.|TRBJ2-7
TGTGCCAGCAGCTTATCGGGACTAGCGGGAGCCTACGAGCAGTACTTC
CASSLSGLAGAYEQYF
>TRBV18|.|few|TRBJ2-4
TGTGCCAGCTCACCGCGGAGAGCCAAAAACATTCAGTACTTC
CASSPRRAKNIQYF
>TRBV6-2/TRBV6-3|.|.|TRBJ2-3
TGTGCCAGCAGTTACCCCCTGCGGGAAGGGGCGAACACAGATACGCAGTATTTT
CASSYPLREGANTDTQYF
>TRBV7-2|.|many|TRBJ2-5
TGTGCCAGCAGCTTAGGGGTAGGAGATCCATCAATCTACTGGGAGACCCAGTACTTC
CASSLGVGDPSIYWETQYF
>TRBV7-7|.|few|TRBJ2-1
TGTGCCAGCAGCTTAGCACACACCTCTTACAATGAGCAGTTCTTC
CASSLAHTSYNEQFF
>TRBV19|TRBD2|many|TRBJ2-1
TGTGCCAGTAGTATAAGGGCCCAGGGAGGATATAGCGGGAGGTCCAATGAGCAGTTCTTC
CASSIRAQGGYSGRSNEQFF
>TRBV7-2|.|many|TRBJ2-2
TGTGCCAGCAGCGCCCACTCCGGGAGAGGCACCGGGGAGCTGTTTTTT
CASSAHSGRGTGELFF
>TRBV29-1|.|.|TRBJ2-6
TGCAGCGTTGAAGATCGAACTACCGGGGCCAACGTCCTGACTTTC
CSVEDRTTGANVLTF
>TRBV7-9|TRBD2|.|TRBJ2-1
TGTGCCAGCAGCTCTCGGACTAGCGGGTTCCCATTAGGGAATGAGCAGTTCTTC
CASSSRTSGFPLGNEQFF
>TRBV19|TRBD2|once|TRBJ2-1
TGTGCCAGTAGTATAGAGGCGGGGGACTCCTACAATGAGCAGTTCTTC
CASSIEAGDSYNEQFF
>TRBV5-5|.|many|TRBJ1-1
TGTGCCAGCAGCATCCGTGGGGGCACTGAAGCTTTCTTT
CASSIRGGTEAFF
>TRBV2|.|.|TRBJ1-3
TGTGCCAGCAGTGAATTGGGGCCGGCGAGCTCTGGAAACACCATATATTTT
CASSELGPASSGNTIYF
>TRBV12-5|.|few|TRBJ1-5
TGTGCTAGTGGTTCGTGGGACGGAGCAGGGCCCCAGCATTTT
CASGSWDGAGPQHF
>TRBV2|TRBD2|.|TRBJ2-3
TGTGCCAGCAGTGAAATGGTAGCGGGAGCGAAAGATACGCAGTATTTT
CASSEMVAGAKDTQYF
>TRBV29-1|.|.|TRBJ2-5
TGCAGCGTGGGAGTAGCGAGAGAGACCCAGTACTTC
CSVGVARETQYF
>TRBV7-6|TRBD1|few|TRBJ2-5
TGTGCCAGCAGCTTTTCGGACCTGACAGGGGAAACCCAGTACTTC
CASSFSDLTGETQYF
>TRBV6-2/TRBV6-3|.|.|TRBJ2-7
TGTGCCAGCAGTTACTCTCGAACCGGCACCTACGAGCAGTACTTC
CASSYSRTGTYEQYF